This T cell receptor beta chain was sequenced for a study of blood T cell repertoires in COVID-19. About the research overall: Some COVID-19 samples were acute and others convalescent; all came from the United States, Italy and Spain. PBMCs, B-cell-depleted T cells, or T cells were the source of the cDNA or gDNA that made up the material.

Study processing details: Amplifying reference gene primers gave estimates of nucleated cell counts. Using immunoSEQ multiplex PCR, the repertoire was profiled, and TCRdb retains in-frame clones only, with some absent. V, J and clone size are taken as reported in that table, and D and trimming were inferred from the DNA itself. Among around 420,000 clones listed, 70% to 90% were seen once. Germline V gene data show CDR1 as MNHEY and CDR2 as SMNVEV (reference sequence). V shed 2 bases and J shed 5 bases, with 7 bases lying between them. This CDR3 has 13 amino acids. Specimen: PBMCs or T cells enriched from blood (not recorded which). The source of this sequence is a woman aged 40 to 50 with acute COVID-19. The V gene is TRBV27, the J gene TRBJ2-1; D is perhaps TRBD2 (5 bases). The CDR3 DNA reads as TGTGCCAGCAGTTTAGACTATGACAATGAGCAGTTCTTC. This gives the protein CASSLDYDNEQFF.